This T cell receptor beta chain comes out of a study of identical twins. Germline CDR1 and CDR2: MNHNS and SASEGT. V was clipped by 6 bases and J by 4 bases, with 17 bases between them. The CDR3 covers 15 residues. TCRdb itself ran the 5' RACE reads through MiXCR, one entry per CDR3 protein. The data contain 420,000 or so distinct CDR3 sequences, approximately 17% of them singletons. The donor group consisted entirely of healthy Caucasians. This clonotype was counted a few times. The chain combines TRBV6-1 with TRBJ2-3, with D tentatively TRBD2 (6 bases). The sample comprised naive T cells sorted from blood. The clonotype comes from a man aged 45-60 years in good health. The CDR3 loop is CASRHVRGGPDTQYF. In DNA form, the CDR3 reads TGTGCCAGCAGACACGTGAGAGGAGGGCCAGATACGCAGTATTTT.